These 21 T cell receptor beta chains were all obtained from the same sample, sequenced in a study of T cell changes during pregnancy in multiple sclerosis. The repertoire was sequenced with immunoSEQ multiplex PCR; TCRdb's copy has only in-frame clones and lacks some. The table records about 110,000 clones, 90% to 95% of them present only once. The sample consisted of peripheral blood, taken after pregnancy. The receptors originated from a female donor with multiple sclerosis, enrolled in a pregnancy study.

The rearrangement uses TRBV6-5 and TRBJ1-2, with D possibly being TRBD1 (6 bases). Deletions cut 3 bases from V and 8 bases from J, with 19 bases between. This CDR3 spans 15 amino acids. CDR1 is MNHEY and CDR2 is SVGAGI in the germline V gene. The CDR3 bases are TGTGCCAGCAGTTATTTCAATACCGCAGGGGAAGGCTACACCTTC. Protein sequence: CASSYFNTAGEGYTF.

The CDR3 loop is CASSQEAGDSWETQYF. The CDR3 DNA sequence: TGTGCCAGCAGCCAAGAGGCGGGGGACTCCTGGGAGACCCAGTACTTC. The V and J genes are TRBV4-2 and TRBJ2-5; TRBD2 matches at 7 bases. CDR1 is LGHNA and CDR2 is YNFKEQ in the germline V gene. Germline trimming cut 0 bases from V and 5 bases from J; bases unmatched to any gene: 9. The CDR3 is 16 amino acids.

J is TRBJ1-1 and V is TRBV11-3; no firm D call. Per the germline V gene, CDR1 is SGHNT and CDR2 is YENEEA. This CDR3 comprises 13 residues. Trimming cost V 4 bases and J 1 base, with 7 bases left between them. Here the CDR3 reads CASSSNTNTEAFF. In DNA, the CDR3 is TGTGCCAGCAGCTCAAACACGAACACTGAAGCTTTCTTT.

The rearrangement links TRBV18 to TRBJ1-1; 7 bases fit TRBD1. Trimming took 3 bases from V and 9 from J; bases not matched to a gene: 7. CDR1 KGHSH and CDR2 LQKENI come from the germline V gene. The CDR3 consists of 13 residues. DNA of the CDR3: TGTGCCAGCTCACCGCTAGGACAGGCTAAAGCTTTCTTT. Encoded protein: CASSPLGQAKAFF.

Details on this clone: The sample carries other DNA sequences with the same CDR3. DNA for the CDR3: TGTGCCAGCAGCTTATCTAGCTCCTACGAGCAGTACTTC. Translation: CASSLSSSYEQYF. The chain links TRBV7-9 to TRBJ2-7; D gene uncertain. The CDR3 extends over 13 amino acids. V lost 2 bases and J 0 bases, leaving 5 bases between the germline ends. CDR1 and CDR2 (germline): SEHNR, FQNEAQ (reference sequence).

This sequence joins TRBV27 and TRBJ2-5; tentative D call: TRBD1 (6 bases). CDR1 and CDR2 from the germline V gene are MNHEY and SMNVEV (reference sequence). Between the trimmed V and J ends, which lost 5 bases and 3 bases, there was a span of 16 bases. The CDR3 is made up of 15 amino acids. CDR3 nucleotides: TGTGCCAGCAGTCCGAGGGACAACGGGGAAGAGACCCAGTACTTC. This codes for CASSPRDNGEETQYF.

The V and J genes are TRBV7-3 and TRBJ2-7; 9 bases line up with TRBD1. The CDR3 is 13 residues long. Germline CDR1 is SGHTA and CDR2 is FQGTGA. V trimming: 3 bases; J trimming: 4 bases; junction bases outside the gene matches: 1. The DNA of the CDR3 is TGTGCCAGCAGCTTGACAGGGGGTTACGAGCAGTACTTC. Translation gives CASSLTGGYEQYF. The variable domain in full, completed from reference TRBV7-3 and TRBJ2-7, reads GAGVSQTPSNKVTEKGKYVELRCDPISGHTALYWYRQSLGQGPEFLIYFQGTGAADDSGLPNDRFFAVRPEGSVSTLKIQRTERGDSAVYLCASSLTGGYEQYFGPGTRLTVT.

The chain recombines TRBV19 with TRBJ2-6; D possibly corresponds to TRBD1 (5 bases). CDR1 is LNHDA, CDR2 SQIVND, per germline (reference sequence). The CDR3 is 17 residues long. V lost 1 base and J 0 bases, leaving 10 bases between the germline ends. CDR3 in DNA: TGTGCCAGTAGTATAGCAGGGATCCCCTCTGGGGCCAACGTCCTGACTTTC. Its protein product is CASSIAGIPSGANVLTF.

The CDR3 sequence: CASSLLVAGSYEQYF. The DNA of the CDR3 is TGCGCCAGCAGCCTTCTAGTAGCGGGGTCCTACGAGCAGTACTTC. The gene calls are TRBV4-1 and TRBJ2-7; 8 bases agree with TRBD2. After removal of 4 bases from V and 1 base from J, the junction contained 6 bases not matched to a gene. This CDR3 spans 15 amino acids. The germline V gene has CDR1 MGHRA and CDR2 YSYEKL.

The V call is TRBV7-8, the J call TRBJ2-1, with 10 bases fitting TRBD2. V was pared by 7 bases and J by 7 bases, with 19 bases of the junction left unmatched. From germline, CDR1 is SGHVS and CDR2 FQNEAQ. This CDR3 has 18 residues. Here the CDR3 reads CASKERRGKTSGLNEQFF. The CDR3 DNA follows: TGTGCCAGCAAGGAACGACGGGGGAAGACTAGCGGGTTGAATGAGCAGTTCTTC.

This rearrangement joins TRBV9 to TRBJ2-3; D call uncertain. Germline loops: CDR1 SGDLS, CDR2 YYNGEE. The CDR3 loop spans 12 amino acids. V lost 1 base and J 6 bases, leaving 6 bases between the germline ends. CDR3 bases: TGTGCCAGCAGCGTAAACTCGGATACGCAGTATTTT. This encodes CASSVNSDTQYF.

This CDR3 is CASNAGVGYGYTF. CDR3 nucleotides: TGTGCCAGCAACGCAGGGGTGGGCTATGGCTACACCTTC. The rearrangement links TRBV2 to TRBJ1-2; D is possibly TRBD1 (6 bases). Trimming left V 7 bases short and J 4 bases short, with 13 bases between. The germline V gene encodes CDR1 SNHLY and CDR2 FYNNEI. This CDR3 has 13 residues.

The gene calls are TRBV18 and TRBJ2-5; D is undetermined. Germline assignment: CDR1 KGHSH and CDR2 LQKENI. The length of the CDR3 is 14 residues. Between the trimmed V and J ends, which lost 0 bases and 4 bases, there was a span of 9 bases. The chain's CDR3 is CASSPPTQRETQYF. The CDR3 DNA follows: TGTGCCAGCTCACCACCGACACAGAGAGAGACCCAGTACTTC. Based on the CDR3 plus reference TRBV18 and TRBJ2-5, the full variable domain is NAGVMQNPRHLVRRRGQEARLRCSPMKGHSHVYWYRQLPEEGLKFMVYLQKENIIDESGMPKERFSAEFPKEGPSILRIQQVVRGDSAAYFCASSPPTQRETQYFGPGTRLLVL.

V and J are TRBV11-1 and TRBJ1-2, with TRBD1 matching 10 bases. Germline loops: CDR1 SGHAT, CDR2 FQDESV (reference sequence). J was trimmed by 2 bases and V by 9 bases; bases with no gene match: 6. CDR3 length: 14 residues. The CDR3: CASLGTGANYGYTF. The CDR3 nucleotides read TGTGCCAGTCTTGGGACAGGGGCCAACTATGGCTACACCTTC. Full variable domain (outside the CDR3, taken from reference TRBV11-1 and TRBJ1-2): EAEVAQSPRYKITEKSQAVAFWCDPISGHATLYWYRQILGQGPELLVQFQDESVVDDSQLPKDRFSAERLKGVDSTLKIQPAELGDSAMYLCASLGTGANYGYTFGSGTRLTVV.

The chain is built from TRBV4-1 and TRBJ1-1; D may be TRBD1 (5 bases). The CDR3 is made up of 13 amino acids. The V gene lost 4 bases and the J gene lost 3 bases, with 9 bases spanning the gap. The germline V gene has CDR1 MGHRA and CDR2 YSYEKL. Written as DNA, the CDR3 is TGCGCCAGCAGCCGGGGGGGGGACACTGAAGCTTTCTTT. It encodes CASSRGGDTEAFF.

This sequence joins TRBV4-2 and TRBJ2-1; the D is unclear. V dropped 3 bases and J dropped 8 bases, with 23 bases sitting between them. Germline V CDR1 and CDR2: LGHNA, YNFKEQ. This CDR3 is built from 17 residues. The CDR3 region is CASSQPQVSQEVDEQFF. CDR3 in DNA: TGTGCCAGCAGCCAGCCCCAGGTCTCGCAGGAAGTGGATGAGCAGTTCTTC.

The V and J genes are TRBV7-9 and TRBJ2-1, with TRBD1 identical over 8 bases. Germline V gene sequence: CDR1 SEHNR, CDR2 FQNEAQ (reference sequence). After removal of 4 bases from V and 8 bases from J, the junction contained 10 bases not matched to a gene. This CDR3 is 15 amino acids long. The CDR3 here is CASSSPGQVFDEQFF. CDR3 DNA sequence: TGTGCCAGCAGCTCTCCGGGACAGGTTTTCGATGAGCAGTTCTTC.

This chain links TRBV7-8 with TRBJ2-1; possibly TRBD2 for D (5 bases). The CDR3 is made up of 16 amino acids. Per the germline V gene, CDR1 is SGHVS and CDR2 is FQNEAQ. The V and J ends lost 5 bases and 8 bases respectively, with 22 bases between them. CDR3 nucleotides: TGTGCCAGCAGCATCGCTTTTCCAGGAGGTAGGGATGAGCAGTTCTTC. Translated: CASSIAFPGGRDEQFF.

The rearrangement uses TRBV7-6 and TRBJ2-5, with D maybe TRBD2 (6 bases). Trimming removed 4 bases from V and 5 bases from J, with 17 bases in between. CDR3 length: 15 residues. Germline assignment: CDR1 SGHVS and CDR2 FNYEAQ. The CDR3, as DNA: TGTGCCAGCAGCTGGCCGGGGCAGGGAGGCGAGACCCAGTACTTC. Protein product: CASSWPGQGGETQYF.

The chain employs TRBV5-6 and TRBJ1-1; D unresolved. Germline CDR1 and CDR2: SGHDT and YYEEEE. CDR3 length: 15 amino acids. V was shortened by 4 bases and J by 0 bases, with 13 bases between the two germline ends. The CDR3 protein is CASSAGLYMNTEAFF. In DNA form, the CDR3 reads TGTGCCAGCAGCGCAGGACTCTACATGAACACTGAAGCTTTCTTT.

The rearrangement joins TRBV18 to TRBJ2-7, with D perhaps matching TRBD1 (6 bases). CDR1 and CDR2 (germline): KGHSH, LQKENI. Trimming pared 0 bases from V and 2 bases from J, leaving 17 bases between. The CDR3 runs 17 residues. In nucleotides, the CDR3 is TGTGCCAGCTCACCACCCGAGGTTAGGGCAGGGGCCTACGAGCAGTACTTC. This translates into CASSPPEVRAGAYEQYF.